The T cell receptor beta chain under discussion was sequenced for a study of T cell changes during pregnancy in multiple sclerosis. Only in-frame clones appear in the TCRdb table, and some are missing; sequencing was by immunoSEQ multiplex PCR. The table shows about 56,000 clones, with less than 95% occurring only once. This clone was counted many times. The source is a female donor in good health, enrolled as a control in a pregnancy study. Sequences were derived from peripheral blood, sampled in the first trimester of pregnancy.

CDR3 DNA: TGTGCCAGTAGTACCAGGGTAAACACTGAAGCTTTCTTT. Its protein product is CASSTRVNTEAFF. The genes are TRBV19 and TRBJ1-1; tentatively, D is TRBD1 (5 bases). V lost 4 bases to trimming and J lost 2 bases, with 8 bases between them. CDR1 and CDR2 from the germline V gene are LNHDA and SQIVND (reference sequence). The CDR3 loop spans 13 amino acids.